Listed below are T cell receptor beta chains from one sample, sequenced in a study of blood T cell repertoires in COVID-19. TCRdb's copy holds only in-frame clones and misses some; the assay was immunoSEQ multiplex PCR. The sample carries over 120,000 clones, about three quarters recorded once. Material for sequencing was peripheral blood. The origin of the receptors is a woman aged 45 to 65 with active or convalescent COVID-19. Each CDR3 is given with its conserved first and last residue. D genes are given only for firm matches. Not all rows give a size; the values are once, few, many and, for expanded clones, a class.

j_call	v_call	clone_size	d_call	cdr3_aa	cdr3_nt
TRBJ1-1	TRBV27	-	-	CASSLLRGTEAFF	TGTGCCAGCAGTTTACTTCGGGGGACTGAAGCTTTCTTT
TRBJ1-2	TRBV5-1	-	-	CASRPDSNYGYTF	TGCGCCAGCAGACCCGACAGCAACTATGGCTACACCTTC
TRBJ2-3	TRBV28	-	-	CASRQAGFTDTQYF	TGTGCCAGCAGACAGGCGGGATTCACAGATACGCAGTATTTT
TRBJ1-6	TRBV7-9	-	-	CASSLMTGPLHF	TGTGCCAGCAGCCTAATGACAGGCCCCCTCCACTTT
TRBJ1-2	TRBV7-6	-	TRBD1	CASSALRDRDGGYTF	TGTGCCAGCAGCGCCCTCCGGGACAGGGACGGCGGCTACACCTTC
TRBJ1-2	TRBV4-2	-	-	CASSQEIGRANYGYTF	TGTGCCAGCAGCCAAGAGATCGGGAGAGCTAACTATGGCTACACCTTC
TRBJ1-2	TRBV4-2	-	-	CASSQDDTVNYGYTF	TGTGCCAGCAGCCAAGACGACACAGTGAACTATGGCTACACCTTC
TRBJ2-1	TRBV30	-	-	CAWSVRETRFF	TGTGCCTGGAGTGTACGAGAGACTAGATTCTTC
TRBJ1-4	TRBV4-1	-	TRBD1	CASSPGQGATNEKLFF	TGCGCCAGCAGCCCGGGACAGGGAGCAACTAATGAAAAACTGTTTTTT
TRBJ1-2	TRBV10-1	-	-	CASSESVRNYGYTF	TGCGCCAGCAGTGAGTCGGTTAGAAACTATGGCTACACCTTC
TRBJ2-6	TRBV30	once	-	CAWKLRGTGANVLTF	TGTGCCTGGAAGCTTCGGGGAACTGGGGCCAACGTCCTGACTTTC
TRBJ1-2	TRBV7-2	-	-	CASSLNRVVGDGYTF	TGTGCCAGCAGCCTTAACAGGGTGGTGGGAGATGGCTACACCTTC
TRBJ2-3	TRBV12-3/TRBV12-4	-	-	CASQRGQDTQYF	TGTGCCAGTCAGCGCGGCCAAGATACGCAGTATTTT
TRBJ2-5	TRBV29-1	-	TRBD2	CSVESGGAEETQYF	TGCAGCGTTGAGAGCGGGGGGGCCGAAGAGACCCAGTACTTC
TRBJ1-2	TRBV2	-	-	CASSESGLAWGYTF	TGTGCCAGCAGTGAGTCAGGACTGGCATGGGGCTACACCTTC
TRBJ1-6	TRBV2	-	-	CASSVPGDLRSPLHF	TGTGCCAGCAGTGTCCCAGGGGATTTACGCTCACCCCTCCACTTT
TRBJ1-1	TRBV12-5	once	-	CASGLGQGIIGEAFF	TGTGCTAGTGGTTTGGGTCAGGGGATAATAGGGGAAGCTTTCTTT
TRBJ2-7	TRBV28	-	-	CASSLVTGDGSYEQYF	TGTGCCAGCAGTTTGGTAACGGGGGACGGCTCCTACGAGCAGTACTTC
TRBJ1-2	TRBV5-4	-	-	CASSTSSRQVDGYTF	TGTGCCAGCAGCACTTCCTCAAGACAGGTGGATGGCTACACCTTC
TRBJ2-1	TRBV6-6	-	TRBD2	CASSYGGGSSYNEQFF	TGTGCCAGCAGTTACGGCGGGGGGTCCTCCTACAATGAGCAGTTCTTC
TRBJ2-5	TRBV9	-	TRBD2	CASSLAGGRETQYF	TGTGCCAGCAGTCTAGCGGGGGGGCGGGAGACCCAGTACTTC
TRBJ2-2	TRBV7-8	-	TRBD2	CASSLRTSGGAGELFF	TGTGCCAGCAGCCTTAGGACTAGCGGGGGGGCCGGGGAGCTGTTTTTT
TRBJ1-1	TRBV11-2	-	TRBD1	CASSLWQGGSEAFF	TGTGCCAGCAGCTTATGGCAGGGGGGAAGTGAAGCTTTCTTT
TRBJ2-1	TRBV18	-	TRBD2	CASSQQPTSGRAYNEQFF	TGTGCCAGCTCACAACAACCGACTAGCGGGAGAGCTTACAATGAGCAGTTCTTC
TRBJ2-2	TRBV2	-	TRBD2	CASSGTSGSAGELFF	TGTGCCAGCAGTGGGACTAGCGGGAGCGCCGGGGAGCTGTTTTTT
TRBJ1-2	TRBV7-2	-	-	CASSLARQANYGYTF	TGTGCCAGCAGCTTAGCCAGACAGGCTAACTATGGCTACACCTTC
TRBJ1-5	TRBV2	-	-	CASMRDTQPQHF	TGTGCCAGCATGAGGGACACTCAGCCCCAGCATTTT
TRBJ2-5	TRBV19	-	TRBD1	CASSNQGARETQYF	TGTGCCAGTAGTAATCAGGGGGCGCGGGAGACCCAGTACTTC
TRBJ2-2	TRBV2	-	-	CASSDSRINTGELFF	TGTGCCAGCAGTGATTCCAGGATTAACACCGGGGAGCTGTTTTTT
TRBJ2-3	TRBV7-2	few	-	CASSPQPGVTTDTQYF	TGTGCCAGCAGCCCTCAGCCGGGGGTCACCACAGATACGCAGTATTTT
TRBJ1-5	TRBV2	once	-	CASSWQGLGLQPQHF	TGTGCCAGCAGTTGGCAGGGTTTGGGACTTCAGCCCCAGCATTTT
TRBJ2-7	TRBV18	-	TRBD2	CASSPRTSGTYEQYF	TGTGCCAGCTCACCACGGACTAGCGGCACCTACGAGCAGTACTTC
TRBJ2-1	TRBV7-9	once	-	CASSLGTVSYNEQFF	TGTGCCAGCAGCTTAGGTACAGTCTCCTACAATGAGCAGTTCTTC
TRBJ2-5	TRBV15	few	TRBD2	CATSDPRGLAGEETQYF	TGTGCCACCAGCGATCCGAGGGGCCTAGCGGGAGAAGAGACCCAGTACTTC
TRBJ2-5	TRBV7-7	-	-	CASSLGAGKKETQYF	TGTGCTAGCAGCTTAGGGGCAGGGAAGAAAGAGACCCAGTACTTC
TRBJ1-3	TRBV9	-	-	CASSPSGSSGNTIYF	TGTGCCAGCAGCCCTAGCGGAAGCTCTGGAAACACCATATATTTT
TRBJ1-2	TRBV5-6	-	-	CASSLVGTLLAYGYTF	TGTGCCAGCAGCTTGGTTGGGACCCTACTAGCCTATGGCTACACCTTC
TRBJ1-2	TRBV18	-	TRBD1	CASSRQGVSNYGYTF	TGTGCCAGCTCAAGACAGGGGGTTTCTAACTATGGCTACACCTTC
TRBJ1-1	TRBV11-1	-	TRBD1	CASSPIQGAWNTEAFF	TGTGCCAGCAGCCCCATCCAGGGGGCCTGGAACACTGAAGCTTTCTTT
TRBJ1-5	TRBV19	-	-	CASSTDGGGNQPQHF	TGTGCCAGTAGTACGGACGGGGGGGGCAATCAGCCCCAGCATTTT
TRBJ1-5	TRBV6-6	-	-	CASSPGTNNQPQHF	TGTGCCAGCAGTCCCGGGACAAACAATCAGCCCCAGCATTTT
TRBJ2-2	TRBV6-6	few	-	CASRLGSPGAGELFF	TGTGCCAGCAGACTCGGGTCTCCGGGGGCCGGGGAGCTGTTTTTT
TRBJ1-2	TRBV3-1/TRBV3-2	-	TRBD1	CASKQQGSFGYTF	TGTGCCAGCAAGCAACAGGGGTCCTTTGGCTACACCTTC
TRBJ1-2	TRBV6-4	-	TRBD1	CARKGQEYNYGYTF	TGTGCCAGAAAGGGACAGGAGTATAACTATGGCTACACCTTC
TRBJ2-4	TRBV24-1	-	-	CATSDLQMGRSVAKNIQYF	TGTGCCACCAGTGATTTGCAAATGGGGCGGTCGGTAGCCAAAAACATTCAGTACTTC